This T cell receptor (beta chain) originates from a study of blood T cell repertoires in COVID-19. Study details: Samples taken during acute and convalescent COVID-19 were collected in the United States, Italy and Spain.

The CDR3 length is 14 residues. V trimming: 4 bases; J trimming: 8 bases; junction bases outside the gene matches: 10. CDR1 and CDR2 (germline): SGHRS, YFSETQ. This table comes from immunoSEQ multiplex PCR, and its TCRdb copy is limited to in-frame clones, with some not included. This sample carries just under 45,000 clones, over 75% of them seen once, and the ten largest clones take 1% to 1.5%. Sample: peripheral blood. The V gene is TRBV5-1, the J gene TRBJ1-2; 8 nucleotides align to TRBD1. This TCR was sampled from a woman in her thirties or forties with acute or convalescent COVID-19. DNA of the CDR3: TGCGCCAGCAGCGCGAACCCAGGGGGCAACGGCTACACCTTC. Translated: CASSANPGGNGYTF.